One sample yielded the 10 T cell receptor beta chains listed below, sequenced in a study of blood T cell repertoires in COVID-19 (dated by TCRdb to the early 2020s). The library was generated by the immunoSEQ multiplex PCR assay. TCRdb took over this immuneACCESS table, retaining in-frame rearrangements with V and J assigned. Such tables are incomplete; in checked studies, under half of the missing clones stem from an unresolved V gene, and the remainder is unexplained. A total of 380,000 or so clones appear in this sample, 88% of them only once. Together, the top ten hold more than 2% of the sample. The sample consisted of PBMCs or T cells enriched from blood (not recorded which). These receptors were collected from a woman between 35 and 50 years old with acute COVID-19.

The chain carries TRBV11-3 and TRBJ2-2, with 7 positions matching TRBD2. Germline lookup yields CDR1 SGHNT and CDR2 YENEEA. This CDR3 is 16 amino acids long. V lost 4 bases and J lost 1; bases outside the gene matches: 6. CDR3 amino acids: CASSWDGGGNTGELFF. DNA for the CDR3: TGTGCCAGCAGCTGGGACGGCGGGGGGAACACCGGGGAGCTGTTTTTT. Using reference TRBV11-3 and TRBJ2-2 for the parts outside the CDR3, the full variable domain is EAGVVQSPRYKIIEKKQPVAFWCNPISGHNTLYWYLQNLGQGPELLIRYENEEAVDDSQLPKDRFSAERLKGVDSTLKIQPAELGDSAVYLCASSWDGGGNTGELFFGEGSRLTVL.

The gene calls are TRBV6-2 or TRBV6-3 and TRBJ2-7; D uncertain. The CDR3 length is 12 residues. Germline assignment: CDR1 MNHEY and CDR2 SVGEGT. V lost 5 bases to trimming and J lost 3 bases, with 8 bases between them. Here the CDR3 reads CASSKLIYEQYF. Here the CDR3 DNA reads TGTGCCAGCAGTAAACTGATCTACGAGCAGTACTTC.

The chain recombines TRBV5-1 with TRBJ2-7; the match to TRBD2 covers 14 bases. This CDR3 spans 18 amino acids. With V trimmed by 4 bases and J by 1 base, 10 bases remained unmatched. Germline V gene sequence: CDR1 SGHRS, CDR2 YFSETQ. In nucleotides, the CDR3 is TGCGCCAGCAGCCCCCTGACTAGCGGGGGGGTCCAATCCTACGAGCAGTACTTC. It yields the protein CASSPLTSGGVQSYEQYF.

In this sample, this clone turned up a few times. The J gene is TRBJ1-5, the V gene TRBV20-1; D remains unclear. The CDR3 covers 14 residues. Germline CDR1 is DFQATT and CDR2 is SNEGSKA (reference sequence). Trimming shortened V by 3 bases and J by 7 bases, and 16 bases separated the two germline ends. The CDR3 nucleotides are TGCAGTGCTAGTCCGGGAAACTATAAGCAGCCCCAGCATTTT. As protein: CSASPGNYKQPQHF.

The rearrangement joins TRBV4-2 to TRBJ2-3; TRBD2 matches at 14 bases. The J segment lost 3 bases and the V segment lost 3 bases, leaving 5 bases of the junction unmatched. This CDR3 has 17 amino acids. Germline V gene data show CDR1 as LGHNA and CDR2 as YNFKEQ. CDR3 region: CASSHQGLAGETDTQYF. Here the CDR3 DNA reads TGTGCCAGCAGCCACCAGGGACTAGCGGGGGAGACAGATACGCAGTATTTT.

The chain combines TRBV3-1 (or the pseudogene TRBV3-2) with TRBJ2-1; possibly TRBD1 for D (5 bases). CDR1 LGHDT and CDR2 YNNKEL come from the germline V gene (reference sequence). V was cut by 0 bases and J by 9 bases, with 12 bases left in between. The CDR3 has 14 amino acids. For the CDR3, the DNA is TGTGCCAGCAGCCAAGATGGGGCAGGGCGTGAGCAGTTCTTC. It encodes CASSQDGAGREQFF.

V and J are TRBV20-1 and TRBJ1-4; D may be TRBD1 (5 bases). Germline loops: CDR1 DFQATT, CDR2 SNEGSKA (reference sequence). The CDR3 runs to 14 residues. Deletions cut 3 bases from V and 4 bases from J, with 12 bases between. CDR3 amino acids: CSASRSGLNEKLFF. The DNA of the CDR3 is TGCAGTGCTAGTCGGTCAGGGCTTAATGAAAAACTGTTTTTT.

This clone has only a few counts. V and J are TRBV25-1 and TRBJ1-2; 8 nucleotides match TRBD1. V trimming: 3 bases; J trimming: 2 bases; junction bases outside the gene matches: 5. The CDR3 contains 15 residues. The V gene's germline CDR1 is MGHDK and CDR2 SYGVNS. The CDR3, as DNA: TGTGCCAGCAGTGATTGGACAGGGTGGAACTATGGCTACACCTTC. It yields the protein CASSDWTGWNYGYTF.

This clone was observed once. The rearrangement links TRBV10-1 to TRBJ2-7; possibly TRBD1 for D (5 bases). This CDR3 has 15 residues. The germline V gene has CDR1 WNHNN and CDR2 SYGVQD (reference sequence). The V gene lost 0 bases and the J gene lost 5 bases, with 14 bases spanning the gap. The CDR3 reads CASSESLVGRDEQYF. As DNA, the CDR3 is TGCGCCAGCAGTGAGTCCCTCGTCGGCAGGGACGAGCAGTACTTC.

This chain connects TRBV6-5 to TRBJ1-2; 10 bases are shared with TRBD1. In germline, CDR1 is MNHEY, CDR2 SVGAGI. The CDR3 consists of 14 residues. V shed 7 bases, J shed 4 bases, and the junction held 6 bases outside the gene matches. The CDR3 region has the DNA TGTGCCAGCACCACTCGGGACAGGGGCTATGGCTACACCTTC. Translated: CASTTRDRGYGYTF.